The clone carrying this TCR beta chain was observed a few times. Its cognate antigen is unknown. A junction boundary mismatches the germline segment, possibly from a read error. Amplification targeted TCR beta CDR3 regions from RNA transcripts. The HTBI primer set drove a first-round RT-PCR of the TCR CDR3. TCRdb itself ran the multiplex PCR reads through MiXCR, one entry per CDR3 protein. This table holds about 480,000 distinct CDR3 sequences, approximately 14% found once. The data are from a study of T cells in Graves' hyperthyroidism and ophthalmopathy. Germline V gene sequence: CDR1 SGHTA, CDR2 FQGTGA. CDR3 length: 15 amino acids. Study results and limitations: Also found in blood were most expanded thyroid clonotypes above 0.001.

The chain joins TRBV7-3 to TRBJ2-5; TRBD1 aligns across 7 bases. The sequencing input was blood. This TCR was recovered from a young woman with Graves' hyperthyroidism. The CDR3 nucleotides read TGTGCCGGCAGCTTAGTAGGCAGGGGGCAAGAGACCCAGTACTTC. Translating gives CAGSLVGRGQETQYF.